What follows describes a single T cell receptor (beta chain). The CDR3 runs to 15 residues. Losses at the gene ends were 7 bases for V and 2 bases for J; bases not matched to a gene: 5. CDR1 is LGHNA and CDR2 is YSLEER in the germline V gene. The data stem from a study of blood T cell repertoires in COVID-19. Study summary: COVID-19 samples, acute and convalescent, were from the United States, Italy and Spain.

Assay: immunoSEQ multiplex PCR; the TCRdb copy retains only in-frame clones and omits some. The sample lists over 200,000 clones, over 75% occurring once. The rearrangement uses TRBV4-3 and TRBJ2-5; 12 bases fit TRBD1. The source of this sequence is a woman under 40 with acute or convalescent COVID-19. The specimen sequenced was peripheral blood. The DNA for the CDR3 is TGCGCCAGCACCGAGGGACAGGGGGCTCAAGAGACCCAGTACTTC. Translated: CASTEGQGAQETQYF.